A selection of T cell receptor beta chains follows, all from one sample in a study of blood T cells in healthy people across ages. TCRdb re-analysed the 5' RACE reads in MiXCR, keeping a single row per CDR3 protein. Of about 1,400,000 distinct CDR3 sequences listed, around 55% are singletons. Specimen: blood. All receptors derive from a man younger than 30 in good health. Each CDR3 is given with its conserved first and last residue. Each record gives: V gene, J gene, clone size, D gene, CDR3 DNA, CDR3 protein. D genes are given only for firm matches. Size is stated for part of the rows, as once, few or many counts, or as a class when the clone is expanded.

TRBV4-1	TRBJ2-5	few	-	TGCGCCAGCAGCCAGGCGGGGTTAGAAGAGACCCAGTACTTC	CASSQAGLEETQYF
TRBV10-3	TRBJ1-3	-	-	TGTGCCATCGAGGGGCCCTCTGGAAACACCATATATTTT	CAIEGPSGNTIYF
TRBV12-5	TRBJ2-1	-	TRBD2	TGTGCTAGTGGTACGGGGACTAGCGGGAGTCTCGATGAGCAGTTCTTC	CASGTGTSGSLDEQFF
TRBV6-1	TRBJ1-2	-	-	TGTGCCAGCAGTGAATGGGGCTACTATCAGGGTTTTGGCTACACCTTC	CASSEWGYYQGFGYTF
TRBV6-1	TRBJ2-5	-	-	TGTGCCAGCCAAGTAGGACAGAGTAGAGAGACCCAGTACTTC	CASQVGQSRETQYF
TRBV7-2	TRBJ2-5	-	-	TGTGCCAGCAGGCTTTCAGGGTCGGAGACCCAGTACTTC	CASRLSGSETQYF
TRBV14	TRBJ2-7	few	-	TGTGCCAGCAGGGGGACTGGACTGAGCTACGAGCAGTACTTC	CASRGTGLSYEQYF
TRBV11-2	TRBJ2-3	-	TRBD2	TGTGCCAGCAGCTTAGGAGCGGGGGGGCGTACAGATACGCAGTATTTT	CASSLGAGGRTDTQYF
TRBV10-3	TRBJ2-4	-	TRBD1	TGTGCCATCAGTGAGGGGACAGGGGGCAGCATTCAGTACTTC	CAISEGTGGSIQYF
TRBV6-5	TRBJ2-1	-	TRBD2	TGTGCCAGCAGACCAGCGGGACTCCACCCTGAGCAGTTCTTC	CASRPAGLHPEQFF
TRBV7-2	TRBJ2-1	-	-	TGTGCCAGCAGCTTAGCACTAACGCTAGCGCCCTACAATGAGCAGTTCTTC	CASSLALTLAPYNEQFF
TRBV15	TRBJ2-7	-	-	TGTGCCACCAGCAGACCGACAGACTCCCCCTACGAGCAGTACTTC	CATSRPTDSPYEQYF
TRBV7-9	TRBJ2-5	-	TRBD2	TGTGCCAGCAGCATTAGCGGGACCGGGCCTGAGCAGTACTTC	CASSISGTGPEQYF
TRBV12-3/TRBV12-4	TRBJ1-1	-	-	TGTGCCAGCACTGAGGGGTCAGCTGAAGCTTTCTTT	CASTEGSAEAFF
TRBV12-3/TRBV12-4	TRBJ1-2	few	-	TGTGCCAGCAGTTTAGATGCCTATGGCTACACCTTC	CASSLDAYGYTF